Below are 11 T cell receptor beta chains sequenced from a single sample in a study of cytomegalovirus exposure and HLA in healthy donors (dated by TCRdb to the late 2010s). The library relied on the immunoSEQ multiplex PCR assay. The multiplex PCR relied on a mix of 60 forward primers for TCR Vbeta segments and 13 reverse primers for TCR Jbeta segments. In its TCRdb copy, this immuneACCESS table keeps in-frame sequences only and misses some clones. Where compared with another copy, unresolved V genes explain less than half of these, and the others have no known cause. Here the sample has 100,000 or so clones; about 80% occur a single time. The top ten clonotypes cover roughly 3.7% of the sample. Source material: PBMCs. Source of these receptors: a female donor in good health and CMV-seropositive.

V usage is TRBV27 and J usage is TRBJ2-1; D might be TRBD1 (6 bases). The germline gives CDR1 MNHEY, CDR2 SMNVEV (reference sequence). Trimming shortened V by 7 bases and J by 0 bases, and 13 bases separated the two germline ends. The CDR3 extends over 15 amino acids. This chain's CDR3 is CASNAQGSSYNEQFF. The CDR3 DNA is TGTGCCAGCAACGCCCAGGGGAGCTCCTACAATGAGCAGTTCTTC.

The rearrangement joins TRBV6-5 to TRBJ2-7, with 9 bases lining up with TRBD1. Germline V CDR1 and CDR2: MNHEY, SVGAGI. V trimming: 4 bases; J trimming: 5 bases; junction bases outside the gene matches: 6. The CDR3 has 14 amino acids. This CDR3 reads CASSFRDRAHEQYF. The CDR3 nucleotides read TGTGCCAGCAGTTTCCGGGACAGGGCCCACGAGCAGTACTTC.

The rearrangement uses TRBV19 and TRBJ1-1; D is undetermined. Trimming removed 7 bases at V and 1 base at J, with 13 bases between. The CDR3 runs 14 residues. The germline CDR1 and CDR2 sequences are LNHDA and SQIVND (reference sequence). The CDR3 here is CASTAGMTNTEAFF. CDR3 nucleotide sequence: TGTGCCAGTACCGCGGGAATGACGAACACTGAAGCTTTCTTT.

This clone showed up just once. The chain carries TRBV4-1 and TRBJ2-7, with 7 bases identical to TRBD2. The germline CDR1 and CDR2 sequences are MGHRA and YSYEKL. The CDR3 extends over 16 amino acids. Trimming at V came to 2 bases and at J to 0 bases, leaving 7 bases not matched to a gene. The CDR3 nucleotides read TGCGCCAGCAGCCAACGGATTGGCGGGAGCTCCTACGAGCAGTACTTC. This sequence encodes CASSQRIGGSSYEQYF.

The chain is built from TRBV30 and TRBJ1-2; 9 bases fit TRBD1. The germline gives CDR1 GTSNPN, CDR2 SVGIG (reference sequence). J lost 7 bases, V lost 2 bases, and 5 bases had no gene match. The CDR3 runs 13 residues. In nucleotides, the CDR3 is TGTGCCTGGAGTCCAGGGACAGGGATTGGCTACACCTTC. It is translated as CAWSPGTGIGYTF.

V and J are TRBV2 and TRBJ2-6, with a weak D call TRBD1 (6 bases). Germline CDR1 and CDR2: SNHLY and FYNNEI. CDR3 length: 18 amino acids. Trimming pared 6 bases from V and 0 bases from J, leaving 18 bases between. The CDR3 reads CASRGDRILPSGANVLTF. CDR3 sequence (DNA): TGTGCCAGCAGGGGCGACAGGATCTTACCCTCTGGGGCCAACGTCCTGACTTTC.

The V gene is TRBV4-3, the J gene TRBJ1-6, with 7 positions matching TRBD1. Trimming took 2 bases from V and 10 from J; bases not matched to a gene: 8. Germline V gene lookup returns CDR1 LGHNA and CDR2 YSLEER. The CDR3 has 15 residues. The CDR3 region is CASSQLTGSESPLHF. CDR3 bases: TGCGCCAGCAGCCAACTGACAGGGTCAGAATCACCCCTCCACTTT.

The rearrangement joins TRBV27 to TRBJ1-2, with D tentatively TRBD1 (5 bases). The length of the CDR3 is 12 residues. V was cut by 0 bases and J by 8 bases, with 7 bases left in between. Germline V gene lookup returns CDR1 MNHEY and CDR2 SMNVEV (reference sequence). The DNA for the CDR3 is TGTGCCAGCAGTTTATCAGGGGCGGGCTACACCTTC. Translating it yields CASSLSGAGYTF.

V usage is TRBV2 and J usage is TRBJ2-7, with 8 bases lining up with TRBD1. Germline V gene sequence: CDR1 SNHLY, CDR2 FYNNEI. The V segment lost 8 bases and the J segment 0 bases; nucleotides outside the gene matches: 12. This CDR3 comprises 16 residues. Written as DNA, the CDR3 is TGTGCCAGCGATCGCCTGGGACAGGAGCACTCCTACGAGCAGTACTTC. Translated, it gives CASDRLGQEHSYEQYF. The entire variable domain, with the rest obtained from reference TRBV2 and TRBJ2-7, is as follows: EPEVTQTPSHQVTQMGQEVILRCVPISNHLYFYWYRQILGQKVEFLVSFYNNEISEKSEIFDDQFSVERPDGSNFTLKIRSTKLEDSAMYFCASDRLGQEHSYEQYFGPGTRLTVT.

The V gene is TRBV9, the J gene TRBJ2-3, with 11 bases aligning to TRBD2. Trimming cost V 3 bases and J 0 bases; bases outside gene matches: 15. The V gene's germline CDR1 is SGDLS and CDR2 YYNGEE. The CDR3 extends over 20 amino acids. CDR3 protein: CASSAPPVLTSGASTDTQYF. The CDR3 coding sequence is TGTGCCAGCAGCGCTCCCCCAGTCCTGACTAGCGGGGCTAGCACAGATACGCAGTATTTT.

The CDR3 loop is CASSPWTSGTYNEQFF. CDR3 in DNA: TGTGCCAGCAGCCCCTGGACTAGCGGGACCTACAATGAGCAGTTCTTC. J is TRBJ2-1 and V is TRBV5-6; 12 positions agree with TRBD2. The CDR3 is made up of 16 amino acids. The germline CDR1 and CDR2 sequences are SGHDT and YYEEEE. After removal of 4 bases from V and 2 bases from J, the junction contained 4 bases not matched to a gene.